This T cell receptor (beta chain) was captured by sequencing in a study of T-cell reconstitution after alpha-beta-depleted transplantation in children. Trimming cost V 0 bases and J 6 bases; bases outside gene matches: 15. The CDR3 totals 18 residues. Germline V gene sequence: CDR1 LGHDT, CDR2 YNNKEL (reference sequence). A TCRbeta library incorporating unique molecular identifiers was prepared. Via MiXCR, TCRdb re-called the PCR reads, giving one row per CDR3 protein. The table has a few hundred thousand distinct CDR3 sequences, approximately 20% seen once. The receptor was derived from a human donor who donated a stem cell graft to a child with acute myeloid leukemia. The chain employs TRBV3-1 and TRBJ2-7, with 9 positions matching TRBD2. The sequenced sample was PBMCs from the stem cell graft donor, obtained from the stem cell graft. The CDR3 DNA reads TGTGCCAGCAGCCAAGAGGCTCGCGGGAGGGTCGGTGTGAGCGAGCAGTACTTC. Amino acid sequence: CASSQEARGRVGVSEQYF.